The sequence of this T cell receptor beta chain was determined in a study of Graves' ophthalmopathy and Graves' hyperthyroidism. The study's findings and limits: The model reached roughly 71% sensitivity and roughly 72% specificity for predicting ophthalmopathy progression.

Other autoimmune diseases, uncontrolled infections, pregnancy and lactation each led to patient exclusion. In germline, CDR1 is MNHEY, CDR2 SVGEGT. Deletions cut 4 bases from V and 5 bases from J, with 14 bases between. CDR3 size: 15 residues. On this clonotype: Its antigen is unidentified.

Amplification of TCR beta CDR3 regions used RNA transcripts. HTBI primers primed a first-round RT-PCR, and a second-round multiplex PCR followed. In TCRdb, the multiplex PCR reads were re-called with MiXCR into one record per CDR3 protein. The sample carries 200,000 to 250,000 distinct CDR3 sequences, 25% to 30% recorded once. V usage is TRBV6-2 or TRBV6-3 and J usage is TRBJ2-2; no definite D call. Sequencing input: peripheral blood. This sequence originates from a man aged 45 to 65 with Graves' ophthalmopathy. The CDR3 sequence: CASSSSGLGTGELFF. The CDR3 DNA is TGTGCCAGCAGTTCATCCGGGCTCGGGACCGGGGAGCTGTTTTTT.